A selection of T cell receptor beta chains follows, all from one sample in a study of blood T cell repertoires in COVID-19. Libraries were prepared by immunoSEQ multiplex PCR; TCRdb keeps only in-frame clonotypes and omits some of them. The data show 150,000 to 180,000 clones, roughly nine tenths seen once. Sequencing used peripheral blood. All receptors come from a man aged 45-65 years with acute or convalescent COVID-19. Both conserved end residues are part of each CDR3. Each record gives: V gene, clone size, D gene, J gene, CDR3 DNA, CDR3 protein. D genes are given only for firm matches. Size is stated for part of the rows, as once, few or many counts, or as a class when the clone is expanded.

v_gene: TRBV7-9; abundance: few; d_gene: NA; j_gene: TRBJ2-2; CDR3nt: TGTGCCAGCAGCTTCAAGAACACCGGGGAGCTGTTTTTT; CDR3aa: CASSFKNTGELFF
v_gene: TRBV25-1; abundance: NA; d_gene: TRBD1; j_gene: TRBJ1-3; CDR3nt: TGTGCCAGCAGGGAGGGGGCGAACTCTGGAAACACCATATATTTT; CDR3aa: CASREGANSGNTIYF
v_gene: TRBV25-1; abundance: NA; d_gene: NA; j_gene: TRBJ1-2; CDR3nt: TGTGCCAGCAGTGAGCGGCAGGGACTTGGCGGCTACACCTTC; CDR3aa: CASSERQGLGGYTF
v_gene: TRBV10-1; abundance: NA; d_gene: NA; j_gene: TRBJ2-1; CDR3nt: TGCGCCAGCAGTGACCTGATCACCGGGACTCGAGCGTACAATGAGCAGTTCTTC; CDR3aa: CASSDLITGTRAYNEQFF
v_gene: TRBV4-1; abundance: NA; d_gene: NA; j_gene: TRBJ2-1; CDR3nt: TGCGCCAGCAGCCAAGTATGGTCCAGGGTAGAAGGCAATGAGCAGTTCTTC; CDR3aa: CASSQVWSRVEGNEQFF
v_gene: TRBV7-9; abundance: NA; d_gene: TRBD1; j_gene: TRBJ2-7; CDR3nt: TGTGCCAGCAGCCCCGGACAGGGGGTTGGCGAGCAGTACTTC; CDR3aa: CASSPGQGVGEQYF
v_gene: TRBV7-2; abundance: NA; d_gene: TRBD2; j_gene: TRBJ2-2; CDR3nt: TGTGCCAGCAGGCGCCGGGGGACTAGCGGGACGAACACCGGGGAGCTGTTTTTT; CDR3aa: CASRRRGTSGTNTGELFF
v_gene: TRBV11-3; abundance: NA; d_gene: NA; j_gene: TRBJ2-3; CDR3nt: TGTGCCAGCAGCTCGGGACTCCAGCCCCTCACAGATACGCAGTATTTT; CDR3aa: CASSSGLQPLTDTQYF
v_gene: TRBV5-1; abundance: NA; d_gene: TRBD1; j_gene: TRBJ2-7; CDR3nt: TGCGCCAGCAGCGCGGGACAGGCGCCTTACGAGCAGTACTTC; CDR3aa: CASSAGQAPYEQYF
v_gene: TRBV7-8; abundance: NA; d_gene: TRBD2; j_gene: TRBJ2-7; CDR3nt: TGTGCCAGCAGCACTACTAGCGGAGAAAAATACGAGCAGTACTTC; CDR3aa: CASSTTSGEKYEQYF
v_gene: TRBV15; abundance: NA; d_gene: NA; j_gene: TRBJ1-1; CDR3nt: TGTGCCACCTCGGGGAACACTGAAGCTTTCTTT; CDR3aa: CATSGNTEAFF
v_gene: TRBV7-3; abundance: NA; d_gene: TRBD2; j_gene: TRBJ2-3; CDR3nt: TGTGCCAGCAGCTTAACGAACAGCGGGAGGGCCGGTACGCAGTATTTT; CDR3aa: CASSLTNSGRAGTQYF
v_gene: TRBV7-2; abundance: NA; d_gene: NA; j_gene: TRBJ2-1; CDR3nt: TGTGCCAGCAGCTTAGTGGGCGGCGGGACGGCCGGTTTTGAGCAGTTCTTC; CDR3aa: CASSLVGGGTAGFEQFF
v_gene: TRBV19; abundance: NA; d_gene: NA; j_gene: TRBJ2-1; CDR3nt: TGTGCCAGTAGCAGTCGACTGAGCGATGAGCAGTTCTTC; CDR3aa: CASSSRLSDEQFF
v_gene: TRBV29-1; abundance: NA; d_gene: TRBD1; j_gene: TRBJ1-4; CDR3nt: TGCAGCGTACAGGGGTCTAATGAAAAACTGTTTTTT; CDR3aa: CSVQGSNEKLFF
v_gene: TRBV28; abundance: NA; d_gene: TRBD1; j_gene: TRBJ1-6; CDR3nt: TGTGCCAGCAGTTTGGGGGACAGGTATAATTCACCCCTCCACTTT; CDR3aa: CASSLGDRYNSPLHF
v_gene: TRBV9; abundance: NA; d_gene: NA; j_gene: TRBJ1-1; CDR3nt: TGTGCCAGCAGCGGCGGACAGAGGAACACTGAAGCTTTCTTT; CDR3aa: CASSGGQRNTEAFF
v_gene: TRBV27; abundance: NA; d_gene: TRBD2; j_gene: TRBJ2-2; CDR3nt: TGTGCCAGCAGTTTAGGGACTAGGTCCACCGGGGAGCTGTTTTTT; CDR3aa: CASSLGTRSTGELFF
v_gene: TRBV11-3; abundance: once; d_gene: TRBD2; j_gene: TRBJ2-5; CDR3nt: TGTGCCAGCAGCTTAGAGCTAGCGGGAGTTGGGTTCGGAGAGACCCAGTACTTC; CDR3aa: CASSLELAGVGFGETQYF
v_gene: TRBV4-3; abundance: NA; d_gene: NA; j_gene: TRBJ1-1; CDR3nt: TGCGCCAGCAGCCAAAAGACAGGAGTCCTTGAAGCTTTCTTT; CDR3aa: CASSQKTGVLEAFF
v_gene: TRBV18; abundance: NA; d_gene: NA; j_gene: TRBJ1-6; CDR3nt: TGTGCCAGCTCACCACCCCCCGGGACAAGCTCACCCCTCCACTTT; CDR3aa: CASSPPPGTSSPLHF
v_gene: TRBV14; abundance: NA; d_gene: TRBD2; j_gene: TRBJ2-7; CDR3nt: TGTGCCAGCAGCCAAGTTAGCGGGAGCTATGGCGAGCAGTACTTC; CDR3aa: CASSQVSGSYGEQYF
v_gene: TRBV7-6; abundance: NA; d_gene: NA; j_gene: TRBJ1-5; CDR3nt: TGTGCCAGCAGCCCGACGAGCGCATATAGCAATCAGCCCCAGCATTTT; CDR3aa: CASSPTSAYSNQPQHF
v_gene: TRBV10-3; abundance: NA; d_gene: NA; j_gene: TRBJ1-3; CDR3nt: TGTGCCATCAGTGAGGGGGGGACTGGAAACACCATATATTTT; CDR3aa: CAISEGGTGNTIYF
v_gene: TRBV28; abundance: NA; d_gene: NA; j_gene: TRBJ2-7; CDR3nt: TGTGCCAGCAGTTCGACTAGTCGGGGACGTGAGCAGTACTTC; CDR3aa: CASSSTSRGREQYF
v_gene: TRBV9; abundance: once; d_gene: TRBD1; j_gene: TRBJ2-3; CDR3nt: TGTGCCAGCAGCGGACCTAGGACAGGGGGAGTGACAGATACGCAGTATTTT; CDR3aa: CASSGPRTGGVTDTQYF
v_gene: TRBV19; abundance: NA; d_gene: TRBD1; j_gene: TRBJ1-2; CDR3nt: TGTGCCAGTAGTCTGGACAGGGAAAGGTATGGCTACACCTTC; CDR3aa: CASSLDRERYGYTF
v_gene: TRBV10-3; abundance: NA; d_gene: NA; j_gene: TRBJ1-2; CDR3nt: TGTGCCATCAGTGAGTTAGACTATGGCTACACCTTC; CDR3aa: CAISELDYGYTF
v_gene: TRBV20-1; abundance: once; d_gene: TRBD1; j_gene: TRBJ2-3; CDR3nt: TGCAGTGCTAGTCACCCGGGACAGGGTGGGGATACGCAGTATTTT; CDR3aa: CSASHPGQGGDTQYF
v_gene: TRBV7-9; abundance: NA; d_gene: TRBD2; j_gene: TRBJ2-1; CDR3nt: TGTGCCAGCAGTTCGGTTTCTAGCGGGCAGTTCTTC; CDR3aa: CASSSVSSGQFF
v_gene: TRBV3-1/TRBV3-2; abundance: NA; d_gene: TRBD2; j_gene: TRBJ2-7; CDR3nt: TGTGCCAGCAGCCCCGGACTAGCGGACGCCTACGAGCAGTACTTC; CDR3aa: CASSPGLADAYEQYF
v_gene: TRBV15; abundance: NA; d_gene: TRBD1; j_gene: TRBJ1-1; CDR3nt: TGTGCCACCAGCAGACCCCCAAGACAGGGTCTGAACACTGAAGCTTTCTTT; CDR3aa: CATSRPPRQGLNTEAFF
v_gene: TRBV4-3; abundance: NA; d_gene: TRBD1; j_gene: TRBJ1-4; CDR3nt: TGCGCCAGCAGCCAAGGGACAGGGATTACTAATGAAAAACTGTTTTTT; CDR3aa: CASSQGTGITNEKLFF
v_gene: TRBV9; abundance: NA; d_gene: NA; j_gene: TRBJ1-4; CDR3nt: TGTGCCAGCAGCGATGACAGATCTAATGAAAAACTGTTTTTT; CDR3aa: CASSDDRSNEKLFF
v_gene: TRBV30; abundance: NA; d_gene: TRBD1; j_gene: TRBJ2-7; CDR3nt: TGTGCCTGGAAAGGGACAGGGGGCGCACAGGACTTC; CDR3aa: CAWKGTGGAQDF
v_gene: TRBV5-1; abundance: NA; d_gene: TRBD1; j_gene: TRBJ1-2; CDR3nt: TGCGCCAGCACCGCGACAGGGGGTTTCGGCTACACCTTC; CDR3aa: CASTATGGFGYTF
v_gene: TRBV30; abundance: NA; d_gene: NA; j_gene: TRBJ1-3; CDR3nt: TGTGCCTGGAGTCTCCCCTCTGGAAACACCATATATTTT; CDR3aa: CAWSLPSGNTIYF